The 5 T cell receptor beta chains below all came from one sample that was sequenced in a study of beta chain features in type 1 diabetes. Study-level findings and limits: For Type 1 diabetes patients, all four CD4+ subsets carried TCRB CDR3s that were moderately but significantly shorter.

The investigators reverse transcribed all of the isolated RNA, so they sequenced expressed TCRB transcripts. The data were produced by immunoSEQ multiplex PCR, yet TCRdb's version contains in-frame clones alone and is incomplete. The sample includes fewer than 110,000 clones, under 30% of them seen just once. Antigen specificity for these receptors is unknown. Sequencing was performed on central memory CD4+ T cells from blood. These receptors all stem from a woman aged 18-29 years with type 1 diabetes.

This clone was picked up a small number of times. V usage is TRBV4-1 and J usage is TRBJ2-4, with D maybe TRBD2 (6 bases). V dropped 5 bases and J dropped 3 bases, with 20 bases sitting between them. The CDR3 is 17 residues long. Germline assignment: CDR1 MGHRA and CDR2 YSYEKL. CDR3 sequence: CASSGQEGSVVKNIQYF. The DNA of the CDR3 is TGCGCCAGCAGCGGTCAGGAGGGGTCGGTTGTCAAAAACATTCAGTACTTC.

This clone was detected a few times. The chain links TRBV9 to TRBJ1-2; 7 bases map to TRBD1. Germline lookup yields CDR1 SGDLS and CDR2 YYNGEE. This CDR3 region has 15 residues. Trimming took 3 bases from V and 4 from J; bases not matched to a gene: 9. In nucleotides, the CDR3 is TGTGCCAGCAGCGAACAACAGGGGCAGGGCTATGGCTACACCTTC. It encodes CASSEQQGQGYGYTF.

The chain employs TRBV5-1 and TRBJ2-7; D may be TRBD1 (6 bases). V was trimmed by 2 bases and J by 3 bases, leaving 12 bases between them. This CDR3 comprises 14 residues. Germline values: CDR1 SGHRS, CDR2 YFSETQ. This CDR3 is CASSFQDSNYEQYF. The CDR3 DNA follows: TGCGCCAGCAGCTTCCAGGACAGCAACTACGAGCAGTACTTC.

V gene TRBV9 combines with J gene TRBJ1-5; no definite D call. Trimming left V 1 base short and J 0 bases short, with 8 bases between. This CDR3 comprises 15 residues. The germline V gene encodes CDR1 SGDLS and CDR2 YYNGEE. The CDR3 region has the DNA TGTGCCAGCAGCGTATCTGCAGATAGCAATCAGCCCCAGCATTTT. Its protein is CASSVSADSNQPQHF.

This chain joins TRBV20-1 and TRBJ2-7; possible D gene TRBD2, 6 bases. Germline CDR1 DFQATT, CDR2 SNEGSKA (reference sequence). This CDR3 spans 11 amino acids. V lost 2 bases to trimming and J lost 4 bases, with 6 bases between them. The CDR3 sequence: CSARRGYEQYV. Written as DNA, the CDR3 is TGCAGTGCTAGACGGGGGTACGAGCAGTACGTC.